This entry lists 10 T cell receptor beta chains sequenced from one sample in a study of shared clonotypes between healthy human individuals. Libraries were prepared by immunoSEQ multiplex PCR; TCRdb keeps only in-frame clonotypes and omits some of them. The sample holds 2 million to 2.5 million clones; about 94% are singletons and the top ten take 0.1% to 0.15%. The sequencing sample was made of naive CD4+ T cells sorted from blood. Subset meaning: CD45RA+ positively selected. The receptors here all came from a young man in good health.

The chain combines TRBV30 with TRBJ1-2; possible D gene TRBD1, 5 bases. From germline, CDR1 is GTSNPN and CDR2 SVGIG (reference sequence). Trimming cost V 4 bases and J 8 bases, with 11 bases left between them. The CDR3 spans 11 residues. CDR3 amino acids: CAWNLGTGYTF. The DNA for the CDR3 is TGTGCCTGGAATCTGGGGACGGGCTACACCTTC.

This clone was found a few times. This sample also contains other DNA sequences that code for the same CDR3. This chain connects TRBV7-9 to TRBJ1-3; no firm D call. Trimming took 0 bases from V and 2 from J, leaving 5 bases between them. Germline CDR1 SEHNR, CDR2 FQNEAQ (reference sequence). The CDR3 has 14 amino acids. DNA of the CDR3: TGTGCCAGCAGCTTAGCGGCAGCTGGAAACACCATATATTTT. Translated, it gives CASSLAAAGNTIYF.

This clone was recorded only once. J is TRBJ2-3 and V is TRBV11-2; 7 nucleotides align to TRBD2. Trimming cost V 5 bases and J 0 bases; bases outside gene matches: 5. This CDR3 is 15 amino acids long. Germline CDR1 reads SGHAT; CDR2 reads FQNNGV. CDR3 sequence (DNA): TGTGCCAGCAGCCGGAGCGGGACCAGCACAGATACGCAGTATTTT. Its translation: CASSRSGTSTDTQYF.

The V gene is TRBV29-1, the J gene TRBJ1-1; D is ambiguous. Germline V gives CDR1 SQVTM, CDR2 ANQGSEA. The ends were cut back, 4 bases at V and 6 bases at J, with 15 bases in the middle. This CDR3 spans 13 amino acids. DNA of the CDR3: TGCAGCGTTGTAACTGCCCCGGGCGCTGAAGCTTTCTTT. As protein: CSVVTAPGAEAFF.

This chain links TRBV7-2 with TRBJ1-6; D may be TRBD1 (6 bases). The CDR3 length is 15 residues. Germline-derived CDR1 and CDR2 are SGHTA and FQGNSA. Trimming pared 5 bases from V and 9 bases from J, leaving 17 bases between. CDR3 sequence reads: CASSATGGGLSPLHF. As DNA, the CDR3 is TGTGCCAGCAGCGCGACGGGCGGGGGGCTTTCACCCCTCCACTTT.

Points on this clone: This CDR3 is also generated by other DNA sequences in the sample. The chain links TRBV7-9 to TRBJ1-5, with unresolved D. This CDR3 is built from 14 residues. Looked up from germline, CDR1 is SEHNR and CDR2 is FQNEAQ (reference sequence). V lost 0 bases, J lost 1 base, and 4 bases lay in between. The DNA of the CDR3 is TGTGCCAGCAGCTTAGCGGGAAGCAATCAGCCCCAGCATTTT. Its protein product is CASSLAGSNQPQHF.

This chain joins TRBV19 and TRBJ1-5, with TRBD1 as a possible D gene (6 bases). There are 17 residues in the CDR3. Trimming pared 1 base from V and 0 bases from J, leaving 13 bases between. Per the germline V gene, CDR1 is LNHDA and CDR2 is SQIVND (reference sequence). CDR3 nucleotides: TGTGCCAGTAGTATAGGTTTACAGGGAAATAGCAATCAGCCCCAGCATTTT. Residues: CASSIGLQGNSNQPQHF.

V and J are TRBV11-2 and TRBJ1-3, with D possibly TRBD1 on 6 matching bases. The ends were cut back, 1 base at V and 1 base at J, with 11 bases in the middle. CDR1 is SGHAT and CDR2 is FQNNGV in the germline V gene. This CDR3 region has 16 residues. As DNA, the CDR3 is TGTGCCAGCAGCTTAGTTATAGGACAGTCTGGAAACACCATATATTTT. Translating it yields CASSLVIGQSGNTIYF.

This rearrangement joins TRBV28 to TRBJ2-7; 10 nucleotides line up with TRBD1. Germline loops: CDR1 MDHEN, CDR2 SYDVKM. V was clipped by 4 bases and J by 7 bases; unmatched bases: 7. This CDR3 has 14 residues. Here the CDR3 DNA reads TGTGCCAGCAGTTCGCCGGGACAGGGGCGGGAGCAGTACTTC. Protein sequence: CASSSPGQGREQYF.

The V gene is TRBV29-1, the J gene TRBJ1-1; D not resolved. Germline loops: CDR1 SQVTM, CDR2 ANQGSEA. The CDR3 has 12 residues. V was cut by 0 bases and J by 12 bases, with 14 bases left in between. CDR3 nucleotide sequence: TGCAGCGTTGAAGATCCGGGGAGGCAAACTTTCTTT. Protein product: CSVEDPGRQTFF.